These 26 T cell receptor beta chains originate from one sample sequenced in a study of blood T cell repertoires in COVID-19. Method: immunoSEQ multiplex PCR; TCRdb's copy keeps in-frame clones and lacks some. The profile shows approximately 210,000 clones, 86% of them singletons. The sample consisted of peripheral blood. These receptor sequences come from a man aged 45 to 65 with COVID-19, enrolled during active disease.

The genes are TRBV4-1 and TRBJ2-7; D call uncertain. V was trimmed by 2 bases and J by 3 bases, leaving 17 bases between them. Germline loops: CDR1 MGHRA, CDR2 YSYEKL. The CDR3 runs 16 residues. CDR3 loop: CASSQIYRGRFYEQYF. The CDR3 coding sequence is TGCGCCAGCAGCCAAATTTATCGCGGCCGTTTCTACGAGCAGTACTTC.

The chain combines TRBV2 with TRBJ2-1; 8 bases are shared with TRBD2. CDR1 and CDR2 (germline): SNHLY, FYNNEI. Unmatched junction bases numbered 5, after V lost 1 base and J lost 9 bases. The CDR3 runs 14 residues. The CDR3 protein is CASSEGSGVAEQFF. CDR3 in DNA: TGTGCCAGCAGTGAAGGTAGCGGGGTGGCTGAGCAGTTCTTC.

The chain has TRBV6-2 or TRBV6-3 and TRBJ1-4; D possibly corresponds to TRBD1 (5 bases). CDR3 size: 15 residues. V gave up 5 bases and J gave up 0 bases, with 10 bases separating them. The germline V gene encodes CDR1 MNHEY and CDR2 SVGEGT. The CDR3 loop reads CASSEGLSTNEKLFF. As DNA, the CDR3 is TGTGCCAGCAGTGAGGGACTGTCAACTAATGAAAAACTGTTTTTT.

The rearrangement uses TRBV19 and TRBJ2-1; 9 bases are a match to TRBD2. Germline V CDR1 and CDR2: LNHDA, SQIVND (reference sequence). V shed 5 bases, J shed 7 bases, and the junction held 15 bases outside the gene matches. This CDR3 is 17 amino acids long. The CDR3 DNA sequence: TGTGCCAGTAGTTCAGAACCGGGACTAGCAGGGGATAATGAGCAGTTCTTC. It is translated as CASSSEPGLAGDNEQFF.

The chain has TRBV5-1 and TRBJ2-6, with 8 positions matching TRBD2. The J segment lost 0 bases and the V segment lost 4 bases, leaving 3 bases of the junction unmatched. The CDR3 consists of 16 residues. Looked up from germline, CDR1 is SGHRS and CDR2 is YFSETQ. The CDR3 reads CASSGGGTSGANVLTF. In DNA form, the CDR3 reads TGCGCCAGCAGCGGCGGGGGGACCTCTGGGGCCAACGTCCTGACTTTC. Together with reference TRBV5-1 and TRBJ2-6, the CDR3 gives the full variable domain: KAGVTQTPRYLIKTRGQQVTLSCSPISGHRSVSWYQQTPGQGLQFLFEYFSETQRNKGNFPGRFSGRQFSNSRSEMNVSTLELGDSALYLCASSGGGTSGANVLTFGAGSRLTVL.

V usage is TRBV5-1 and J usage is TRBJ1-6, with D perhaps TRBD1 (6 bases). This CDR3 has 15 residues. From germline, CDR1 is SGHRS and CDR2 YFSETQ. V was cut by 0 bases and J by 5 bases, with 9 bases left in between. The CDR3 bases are TGCGCCAGCAGCTTGGAGGGACAAGATAATTCACCCCTCCACTTT. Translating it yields CASSLEGQDNSPLHF.

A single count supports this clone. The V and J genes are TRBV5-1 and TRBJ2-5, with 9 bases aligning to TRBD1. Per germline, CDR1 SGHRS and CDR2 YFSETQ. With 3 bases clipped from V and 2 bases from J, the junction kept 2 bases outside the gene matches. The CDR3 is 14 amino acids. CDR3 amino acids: CASSYGQGQETQYF. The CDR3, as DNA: TGCGCCAGCAGCTATGGACAGGGGCAAGAGACCCAGTACTTC.

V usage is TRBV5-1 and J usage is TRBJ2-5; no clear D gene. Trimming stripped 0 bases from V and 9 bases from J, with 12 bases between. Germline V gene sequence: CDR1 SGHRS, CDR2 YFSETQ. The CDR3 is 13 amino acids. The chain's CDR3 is CASSLVVGEAQYF. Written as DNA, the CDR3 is TGCGCCAGCAGCTTGGTTGTGGGTGAGGCCCAGTACTTC.

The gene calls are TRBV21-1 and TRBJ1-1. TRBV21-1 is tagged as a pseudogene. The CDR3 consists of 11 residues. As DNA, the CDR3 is TGTGCCAGCAGCAAAGAACCGAGGGCTTTCTTT. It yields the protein CASSKEPRAFF.

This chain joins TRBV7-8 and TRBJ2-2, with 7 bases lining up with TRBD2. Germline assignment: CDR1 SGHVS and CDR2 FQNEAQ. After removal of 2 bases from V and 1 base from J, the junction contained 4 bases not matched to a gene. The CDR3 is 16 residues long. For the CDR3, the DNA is TGTGCCAGCAGCTTACCGGTAGCGGGGAACACCGGGGAGCTGTTTTTT. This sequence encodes CASSLPVAGNTGELFF. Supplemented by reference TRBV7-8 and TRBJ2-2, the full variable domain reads GAGVSQSPRYKVAKRGQDVALRCDPISGHVSLFWYQQALGQGPEFLTYFQNEAQLDKSGLPSDRFFAERPEGSVSTLKIQRTQQEDSAVYLCASSLPVAGNTGELFFGEGSRLTVL.

CDR3 amino acids: CASSYRGPPDTQYF. CDR3 nucleotide sequence: TGTGCCAGCTCATACAGGGGGCCCCCAGATACGCAGTATTTT. The chain recombines TRBV18 with TRBJ2-3, with 9 bases lining up with TRBD1. The junction had 4 bases not matched to a gene; V was cut back by 5 bases and J by 4 bases. Germline CDR1 KGHSH, CDR2 LQKENI. The CDR3 runs 14 residues.

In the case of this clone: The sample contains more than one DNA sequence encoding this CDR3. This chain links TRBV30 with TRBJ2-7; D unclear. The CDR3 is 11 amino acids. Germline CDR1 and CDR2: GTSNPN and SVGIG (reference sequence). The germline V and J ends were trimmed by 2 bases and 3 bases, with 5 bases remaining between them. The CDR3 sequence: CAWSHSYEQYF. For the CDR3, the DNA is TGTGCCTGGAGTCATAGCTACGAGCAGTACTTC.

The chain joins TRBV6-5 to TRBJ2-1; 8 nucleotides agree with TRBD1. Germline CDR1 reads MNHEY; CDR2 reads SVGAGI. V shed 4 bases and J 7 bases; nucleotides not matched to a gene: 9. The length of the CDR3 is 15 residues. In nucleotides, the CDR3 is TGTGCCAGCAGTTTATCCGGGCAGGGGGCAAATGAGCAGTTCTTC. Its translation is CASSLSGQGANEQFF.

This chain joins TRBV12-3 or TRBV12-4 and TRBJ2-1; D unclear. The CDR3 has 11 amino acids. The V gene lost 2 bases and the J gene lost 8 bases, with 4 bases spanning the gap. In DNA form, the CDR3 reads TGTGCCAGCAGTTTAAGAGATGAGCAGTTCTTC. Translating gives CASSLRDEQFF.

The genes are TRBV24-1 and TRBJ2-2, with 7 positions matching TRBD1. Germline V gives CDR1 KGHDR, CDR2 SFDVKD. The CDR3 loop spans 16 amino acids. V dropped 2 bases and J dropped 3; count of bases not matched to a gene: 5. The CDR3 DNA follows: TGTGCCACCAGTGATTCAGGGGGTTACGACACCGGGGAGCTGTTTTTT. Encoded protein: CATSDSGGYDTGELFF.

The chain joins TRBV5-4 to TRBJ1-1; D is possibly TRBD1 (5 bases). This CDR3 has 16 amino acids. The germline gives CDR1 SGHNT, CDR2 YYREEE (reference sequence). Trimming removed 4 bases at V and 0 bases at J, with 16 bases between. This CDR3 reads CASSPRGDRMNTEAFF. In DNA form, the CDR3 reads TGTGCCAGCAGCCCCCGCGGGGACCGCATGAACACTGAAGCTTTCTTT.

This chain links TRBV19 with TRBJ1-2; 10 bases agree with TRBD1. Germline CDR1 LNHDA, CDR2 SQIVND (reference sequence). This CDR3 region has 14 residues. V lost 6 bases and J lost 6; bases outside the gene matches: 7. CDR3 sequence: CASRGDRGFNGYTF. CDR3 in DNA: TGTGCCAGTAGGGGGGACAGGGGCTTCAATGGCTACACCTTC. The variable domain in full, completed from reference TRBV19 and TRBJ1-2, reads DGGITQSPKYLFRKEGQNVTLSCEQNLNHDAMYWYRQDPGQGLRLIYYSQIVNDFQKGDIAEGYSVSREKKESFPLTVTSAQKNPTAFYLCASRGDRGFNGYTFGSGTRLTVV.

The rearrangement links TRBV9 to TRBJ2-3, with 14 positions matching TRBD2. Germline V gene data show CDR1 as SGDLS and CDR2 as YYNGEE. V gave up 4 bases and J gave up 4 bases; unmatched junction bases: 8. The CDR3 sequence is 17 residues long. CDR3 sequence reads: CASSLRLAGGGADTQYF. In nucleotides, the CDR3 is TGTGCCAGCAGCTTGCGACTAGCGGGAGGGGGGGCAGATACGCAGTATTTT. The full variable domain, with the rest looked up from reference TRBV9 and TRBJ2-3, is DSGVTQTPKHLITATGQRVTLRCSPRSGDLSVYWYQQSLDQGLQFLIQYYNGEERAKGNILERFSAQQFPDLHSELNLSSLELGDSALYFCASSLRLAGGGADTQYFGPGTRLTVL.

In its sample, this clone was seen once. Here the CDR3 reads CASSLRQTYEQYF. DNA of the CDR3: TGCGCCAGCAGCCTGCGACAGACCTACGAGCAGTACTTC. The chain links TRBV5-1 to TRBJ2-7; TRBD1 might be the D (5 bases). The CDR3 is 13 amino acids. The germline V gene encodes CDR1 SGHRS and CDR2 YFSETQ. V dropped 4 bases and J dropped 2 bases, with 10 bases sitting between them. Looking up the rest from reference TRBV5-1 and TRBJ2-7 gives the full variable domain: KAGVTQTPRYLIKTRGQQVTLSCSPISGHRSVSWYQQTPGQGLQFLFEYFSETQRNKGNFPGRFSGRQFSNSRSEMNVSTLELGDSALYLCASSLRQTYEQYFGPGTRLTVT.

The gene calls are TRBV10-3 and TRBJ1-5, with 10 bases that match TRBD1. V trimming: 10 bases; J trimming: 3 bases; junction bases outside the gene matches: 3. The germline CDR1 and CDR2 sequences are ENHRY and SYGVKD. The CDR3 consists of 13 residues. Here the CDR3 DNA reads TGTGCCACCCGACAGGGGGCCAATCAGCCCCAGCATTTT. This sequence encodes CATRQGANQPQHF.

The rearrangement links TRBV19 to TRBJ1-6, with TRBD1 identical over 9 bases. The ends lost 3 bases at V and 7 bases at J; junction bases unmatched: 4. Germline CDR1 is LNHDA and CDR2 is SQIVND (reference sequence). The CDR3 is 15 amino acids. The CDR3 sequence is CASSMTGTGNSPLHF. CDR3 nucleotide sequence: TGTGCCAGTAGTATGACAGGGACAGGGAATTCACCCCTCCACTTT.

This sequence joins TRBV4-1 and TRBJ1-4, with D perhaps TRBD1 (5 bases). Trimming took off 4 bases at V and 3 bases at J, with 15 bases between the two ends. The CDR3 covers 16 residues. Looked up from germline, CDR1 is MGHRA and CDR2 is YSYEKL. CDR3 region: CASSPHAGDSNEKLFF. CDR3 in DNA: TGCGCCAGCAGCCCCCATGCGGGGGACTCTAATGAAAAACTGTTTTTT.

Written as DNA, the CDR3 is TGTGCCAGTAGTAACGGCAGGGGGCGCGACGGCTACACCTTC. It codes for CASSNGRGRDGYTF. V usage is TRBV19 and J usage is TRBJ1-2; 8 positions match TRBD1. The CDR3 totals 14 residues. CDR1 and CDR2 (germline): LNHDA, SQIVND (reference sequence). With 4 bases clipped from V and 8 bases from J, the junction kept 9 bases outside the gene matches.

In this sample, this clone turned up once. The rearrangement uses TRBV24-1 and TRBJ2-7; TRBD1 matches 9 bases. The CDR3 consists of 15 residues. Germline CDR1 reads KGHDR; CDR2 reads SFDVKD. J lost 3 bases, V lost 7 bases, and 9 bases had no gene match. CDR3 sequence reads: CATRQTGTGIYEQYF. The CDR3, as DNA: TGTGCCACCAGGCAAACCGGGACAGGGATCTACGAGCAGTACTTC.

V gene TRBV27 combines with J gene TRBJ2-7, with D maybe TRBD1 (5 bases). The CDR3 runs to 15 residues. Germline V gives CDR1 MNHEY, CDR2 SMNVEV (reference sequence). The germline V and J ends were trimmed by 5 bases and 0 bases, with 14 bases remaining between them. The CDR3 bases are TGTGCCAGCAGTCCGCAACTCAGGGCCTCCTACGAGCAGTACTTC. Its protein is CASSPQLRASYEQYF.

The CDR3 loop is CASSLIGATLYEQYF. The CDR3 nucleotides are TGTGCCAGCAGTTTAATAGGGGCTACCCTCTACGAGCAGTACTTC. This chain uses TRBV27 with TRBJ2-7, with D possibly TRBD1 on 5 matching bases. The germline V gene has CDR1 MNHEY and CDR2 SMNVEV (reference sequence). Deletions cut 2 bases from V and 3 bases from J, with 14 bases between. There are 15 residues in the CDR3.